The rows below give T cell receptor beta chains drawn from one sample of a study of regulatory T cells in long-lasting Graves disease. TCRdb fed the multiplex PCR reads into MiXCR, producing one record per CDR3 protein. The profile shows hundreds of thousands of distinct CDR3 sequences, about 13% of them singletons. This sample also belongs to another study, concerning T cells in Graves' hyperthyroidism and ophthalmopathy.

Sequencing used peripheral blood mononuclear cells (PBMCs), obtained at new diagnosis, from a patient treated with antithyroid drugs. The source of these receptors is a man in his thirties or forties with Graves disease. CDR3s include the opening cysteine and the closing phenylalanine or tryptophan. D genes are given only for firm matches. The size field is filled for only some rows; it gives once, few, many or a size class.

j_gene | abundance | d_gene | v_gene | len | CDR3aa | CDR3nt
TRBJ1-5 | NA | NA | TRBV19 | 15 | CASHRGGDLNQPQHF | TGTGCCAGCCACAGAGGGGGAGACCTCAATCAGCCCCAGCATTTT
TRBJ2-6 | many | NA | TRBV2 | 18 | CASSGPGQDYSGANVLTF | TGTGCCAGCAGTGGTCCAGGCCAAGATTACTCTGGGGCCAACGTCCTGACTTTC
TRBJ2-3 | many | NA | TRBV5-6 | 14 | CASSRIQTTDTQYF | TGTGCCAGCAGCCGTATCCAGACCACAGATACGCAGTATTTT
TRBJ2-1 | many | TRBD2 | TRBV12-5 | 15 | CASGLLGGRASEQFF | TGTGCTAGTGGTTTGCTCGGGGGGAGGGCGAGTGAGCAGTTCTTC
TRBJ2-7 | few | TRBD1 | TRBV14 | 17 | CASSQDRGTDWVNEQYF | TGTGCCAGCAGCCAAGATAGGGGGACAGATTGGGTCAATGAGCAGTACTTC
TRBJ1-2 | many | TRBD1 | TRBV10-3 | 14 | CAISDGTGGYGYTF | TGTGCCATCAGTGATGGGACAGGAGGCTATGGCTACACCTTC
TRBJ2-3 | many | TRBD1 | TRBV28 | 18 | CASSTLFGQGEGTDTQYF | TGTGCCAGCAGTACCCTATTCGGACAGGGAGAAGGCACAGATACGCAGTATTTT
TRBJ2-2 | once | TRBD1 | TRBV28 | 16 | CASSKRTGRGTGELFF | TGTGCCAGCAGTAAACGGACAGGGCGGGGAACCGGGGAGCTGTTTTTT
TRBJ2-5 | many | TRBD2 | TRBV29-1 | 16 | CSVVGEREGSGETQYF | TGCAGCGTTGTTGGTGAGCGGGAGGGTAGCGGAGAGACCCAGTACTTC
TRBJ2-3 | NA | TRBD2 | TRBV2 | 15 | CASIGLAGGTDTQYF | TGTGCCAGCATCGGACTAGCGGGGGGCACAGATACGCAGTATTTT
TRBJ2-1 | many | TRBD2 | TRBV7-2 | 12 | CASSSRLAEQFF | TGTGCCAGCAGTTCCCGACTAGCTGAGCAGTTCTTC
TRBJ2-1 | many | NA | TRBV30 | 13 | CAWSVLGEREQFF | TGTGCCTGGAGTGTACTTGGGGAGAGAGAGCAGTTCTTC
TRBJ2-1 | many | TRBD2 | TRBV11-2 | 16 | CASSDTGTSVANEQFF | TGTGCCAGCAGCGATACCGGGACTAGTGTTGCCAATGAGCAGTTCTTC
TRBJ1-5 | NA | TRBD1 | TRBV6-2/TRBV6-3 | 16 | CASRRGQGFSNQPQHF | TGTGCCAGCCGCCGGGGACAGGGCTTTAGCAATCAGCCCCAGCATTTT
TRBJ2-5 | many | NA | TRBV5-6 | 13 | CASTQGGQETQYF | TGTGCCAGCACCCAGGGCGGCCAAGAGACCCAGTACTTC
TRBJ2-5 | many | TRBD2 | TRBV7-2 | 15 | CASSFRGAGEAAQYF | TGTGCCAGCAGCTTTAGGGGTGCGGGAGAGGCGGCCCAGTACTTC
TRBJ2-7 | NA | TRBD1 | TRBV7-8 | 13 | CASSGTGAREQYF | TGTGCCAGCAGCGGGACAGGGGCTCGCGAGCAGTACTTC
TRBJ1-2 | many | NA | TRBV7-9 | 14 | CASSLTPAAGGYTF | TGTGCCAGCAGCTTAACCCCAGCAGCAGGTGGCTACACCTTC
TRBJ2-7 | many | TRBD2 | TRBV13 | 17 | CASSAPGLAGRPYEQYF | TGTGCCAGCAGCGCACCGGGACTAGCGGGAAGGCCCTACGAGCAGTACTTC
TRBJ2-3 | many | NA | TRBV12-3/TRBV12-4 | 14 | CASSLTGVSDTQYF | TGTGCCAGCAGTTTGACGGGAGTCTCAGATACGCAGTATTTT
TRBJ2-1 | once | NA | TRBV30 | 15 | CAWRVGGLLNNEQFF | TGTGCCTGGAGGGTGGGAGGACTACTTAACAATGAGCAGTTCTTC
TRBJ1-4 | NA | TRBD1 | TRBV29-1 | 13 | CSVARGVGEKLFF | TGCAGCGTTGCCAGGGGGGTAGGTGAAAAACTGTTTTTT
TRBJ2-3 | NA | NA | TRBV6-1 | 12 | CASGDLADTQYF | TGTGCCAGCGGGGATTTAGCAGATACGCAGTATTTT
TRBJ2-3 | many | NA | TRBV27 | 15 | CASSLEAAGTDTQYF | TGTGCCAGCAGTTTAGAGGCAGCGGGCACAGATACGCAGTATTTT
TRBJ1-5 | NA | NA | TRBV7-9 | 14 | CASSSNWGDQPQHF | TGTGCCAGCAGCTCGAACTGGGGGGATCAGCCCCAGCATTTT
TRBJ2-1 | many | TRBD1 | TRBV2 | 15 | CASSARDRANNEQFF | TGTGCCAGCAGCGCCCGGGACAGGGCAAACAATGAGCAGTTCTTC
TRBJ2-7 | NA | TRBD2 | TRBV20-1 | 16 | CSARERGTSGSYEQYF | TGCAGTGCTAGAGAAAGGGGGACTAGCGGGAGTTACGAGCAGTACTTC
TRBJ1-1 | few | NA | TRBV20-1 | 13 | CSAPGTFGTEAFF | TGCAGTGCCCCCGGGACATTTGGCACTGAAGCTTTCTTT
TRBJ2-3 | many | TRBD1 | TRBV29-1 | 14 | CSVRQGGGADTQYF | TGCAGCGTTCGACAGGGGGGAGGCGCAGATACGCAGTATTTT
TRBJ2-5 | once | NA | TRBV12-3/TRBV12-4 | 12 | CASSPGFETQYF | TGTGCCAGCAGCCCCGGATTTGAGACCCAGTACTTC
TRBJ1-2 | few | NA | TRBV5-1 | 12 | CASSFRTEGYTF | TGCGCCAGCAGCTTTCGGACAGAAGGCTACACCTTC
TRBJ2-3 | many | TRBD2 | TRBV24-1 | 16 | CATSSWTSGRRDTQYF | TGTGCCACCAGTTCCTGGACTAGCGGGAGACGTGATACGCAGTATTTT
TRBJ2-7 | many | NA | TRBV6-1 | 13 | CARACPTSYEQYF | TGTGCCAGGGCGTGCCCGACCTCCTACGAGCAGTACTTC
TRBJ2-7 | many | TRBD2 | TRBV12-3/TRBV12-4 | 13 | CASTRLAGDEQYF | TGTGCCAGCACCCGACTAGCGGGGGACGAGCAGTACTTC
TRBJ2-7 | many | NA | TRBV24-1 | 14 | CATSGPGAIYEQYF | TGTGCCACCAGTGGCCCAGGGGCTATCTACGAGCAGTACTTC
TRBJ2-1 | many | TRBD1 | TRBV20-1 | 16 | CSASSTGTGIYNEQFF | TGCAGTGCTAGTAGTACCGGGACAGGGATTTACAATGAGCAGTTCTTC